Below, 3 T cell receptor beta chains from the same sample are listed, as sequenced in a study of blood T cell repertoires in COVID-19. TCRdb keeps only in-frame clones here, not all; method: immunoSEQ multiplex PCR. Of roughly 250,000 clones in the sample, around 85% were seen once. Sequenced input: peripheral blood. These receptors all come from a woman aged 60 to 75 with active or convalescent COVID-19.

This chain joins TRBV6-1 and TRBJ1-5; tentative D call: TRBD1 (5 bases). The length of the CDR3 is 13 residues. CDR1 MNHNS and CDR2 SASEGT come from the germline V gene. Trimming removed 1 base at V and 5 bases at J, with 6 bases between. Here the CDR3 reads CASSEEGDQPQHF. CDR3 coding DNA: TGTGCCAGCAGTGAAGAAGGGGATCAGCCCCAGCATTTT.

This clone came up a few times. The chain uses TRBV11-1 and TRBJ2-1, with D possibly TRBD2 on 6 matching bases. Per germline, CDR1 SGHAT and CDR2 FQDESV (reference sequence). With 5 bases removed from V and 3 bases from J, the gap between germline ends came to 14 bases. The length of the CDR3 is 15 residues. This CDR3 reads CASSLLGGGYNEQFF. Written as DNA, the CDR3 is TGTGCCAGCAGCCTGCTGGGGGGAGGCTACAATGAGCAGTTCTTC.

The chain has TRBV5-1 and TRBJ1-2; D unresolved. CDR1 and CDR2 from the germline V gene are SGHRS and YFSETQ. This CDR3 region has 13 residues. V was trimmed by 0 bases and J by 5 bases, leaving 8 bases between them. In DNA, the CDR3 is TGCGCCAGCAGCTTGGGGGCAGTTTATGGCTACACCTTC. It codes for CASSLGAVYGYTF.